This TCR beta chain was found in a study of shared clonotypes between healthy human individuals. The study's findings and limits: All-four-donor shared clonotypes had higher generation probabilities than non-shared clonotypes did.

CDR3 length: 13 residues. Germline V gives CDR1 SGHTA, CDR2 FQGNSA. V was clipped by 6 bases and J by 0 bases, with 9 bases between them. Each subset's genomic DNA was shared equally among a number of immunoSEQ plates. The protocol was immunoSEQ multiplex PCR, while the TCRdb copy is restricted to in-frame clones and leaves out a portion. The data contain roughly 2.5 million clones, around 94% of them singletons. Details on this clone: Its antigen remains unknown. This CDR3 is also generated by other DNA sequences in the sample.

Sample: naive CD4+ T cells sorted from blood. Subset here: CD45RA+ positively selected. The TCR originated in a man between 18 and 29 years old in good health. The chain is built from TRBV7-2 and TRBJ2-7, with a possible D match to TRBD2 (6 bases). The CDR3 DNA follows: TGTGCCAGCAGTGGGAGGAGCTCCTACGAGCAGTACTTC. Its translation: CASSGRSSYEQYF.